These T cell receptor beta chains were read from a single sample in a study of shared clonotypes between healthy human individuals. The method was immunoSEQ multiplex PCR; TCRdb's version includes in-frame clones alone and lacks a portion of them. The sample consists of around 700,000 clones, about 91% of them appearing once. The sample taken for sequencing was naive CD8+ T cells sorted from blood. The source is a man younger than 40 in good health. The CDR3 runs from the conserved cysteine through the conserved F or W. D genes are given only for firm matches.

J gene: TRBJ1-1
V gene: TRBV14
D gene: TRBD1
CDR3 DNA: TGTGCCAGCAGCCAAGGAAACAGGGGGCTGGGCCCCGAAGAAGCTTTCTTT
CDR3 protein: CASSQGNRGLGPEEAFF

J gene: TRBJ2-3
V gene: TRBV4-1
D gene: .
CDR3 DNA: TGCGCCAGCAGCCAAGGGCTAGCAGACACAGATACGCAGTATTTT
CDR3 protein: CASSQGLADTDTQYF

J gene: TRBJ2-7
V gene: TRBV19
D gene: .
CDR3 DNA: TGTGCCAGTGCACCCGGAACACTGGACATCTCCTACGAGCAGTACTTC
CDR3 protein: CASAPGTLDISYEQYF

J gene: TRBJ2-7
V gene: TRBV5-5
D gene: .
CDR3 DNA: TGTGCCAGCAGCCACCCGTCGACTTACTACGAGCAGTACTTC
CDR3 protein: CASSHPSTYYEQYF

J gene: TRBJ1-5
V gene: TRBV7-9
D gene: .
CDR3 DNA: TGTGCCAGCAGCCTCGGGCAGGGAGGTCAGCCCCAGCATTTT
CDR3 protein: CASSLGQGGQPQHF

J gene: TRBJ2-7
V gene: TRBV27
D gene: .
CDR3 DNA: TGTGCCAGCAGTCCACGGGCCTCGCCCTACGAGCAGTACTTC
CDR3 protein: CASSPRASPYEQYF

J gene: TRBJ2-1
V gene: TRBV7-7
D gene: TRBD2
CDR3 DNA: TGTGCCAGCAGCTTAGTTAGCGGGAGTCCCGATGAGCAGTTCTTC
CDR3 protein: CASSLVSGSPDEQFF

J gene: TRBJ2-7
V gene: TRBV7-9
D gene: .
CDR3 DNA: TGTGCCAGCAGCCAGAGACTGGACCCCCTCTCCTACGAGCAGTACTTC
CDR3 protein: CASSQRLDPLSYEQYF

J gene: TRBJ1-3
V gene: TRBV7-9
D gene: .
CDR3 DNA: TGTGCCAGCAGCCCGGTAGGAAACACCATATATTTT
CDR3 protein: CASSPVGNTIYF

J gene: TRBJ2-5
V gene: TRBV7-9
D gene: .
CDR3 DNA: TGTGCCAGCGGGCCCCAAAGAGAGACCCAGTACTTC
CDR3 protein: CASGPQRETQYF